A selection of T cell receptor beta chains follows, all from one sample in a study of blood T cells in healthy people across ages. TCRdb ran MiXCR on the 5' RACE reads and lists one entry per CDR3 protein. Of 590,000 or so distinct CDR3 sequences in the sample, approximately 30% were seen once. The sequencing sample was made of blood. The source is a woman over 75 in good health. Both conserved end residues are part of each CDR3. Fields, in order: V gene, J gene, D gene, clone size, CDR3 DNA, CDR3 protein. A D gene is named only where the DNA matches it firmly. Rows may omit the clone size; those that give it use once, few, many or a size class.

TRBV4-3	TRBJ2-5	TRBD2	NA	TGCGCCAGCAGTCTCGCTAGCGGGGGGGCGTACAATGAGCAGTACTTC	CASSLASGGAYNEQYF
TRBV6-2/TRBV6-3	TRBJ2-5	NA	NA	TGTGCCAGCAGTTACTTTTCCGGGGAGACCCAGTACTTC	CASSYFSGETQYF
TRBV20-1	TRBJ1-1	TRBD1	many	TGCAGTGCTACGGACAGGGGACGAAACACTGAAGCTTTCTTT	CSATDRGRNTEAFF
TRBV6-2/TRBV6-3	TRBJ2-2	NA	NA	TGTGCCAGCAGTTACTCGAACTCGAACACCGGGGAGCTGTTTTTT	CASSYSNSNTGELFF
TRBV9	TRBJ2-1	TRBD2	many	TGTGCCAGCAGCGTAGTGCTAGCGGGGGGGACAGGGGAGCAGTTCTTC	CASSVVLAGGTGEQFF
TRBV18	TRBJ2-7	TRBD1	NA	TGTGCCAGCTCACCTTTAGGGTGGACAGGGAAAAACTCCTACAATGAGCAGTACTTC	CASSPLGWTGKNSYNEQYF
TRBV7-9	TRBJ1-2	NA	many	TGTGCCAGCAGTCAAAACGGGATATATGGCTACACCTTC	CASSQNGIYGYTF
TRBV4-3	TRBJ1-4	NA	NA	TGCGCCAGCAGCCAAGAAGGGCAGGCGAATGAAAAACTGTTTTTT	CASSQEGQANEKLFF
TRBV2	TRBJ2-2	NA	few	TGTGCCAGCAGAAAGGGACTCAACACCGGGGAGCTGTTTTTT	CASRKGLNTGELFF
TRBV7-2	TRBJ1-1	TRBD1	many	TGTGCCAGCAGCTTATACGGGGACAGCGAAGCTTTCTTT	CASSLYGDSEAFF
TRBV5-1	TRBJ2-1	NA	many	TGCGCCAGCAGCACCAGTAACTCCTACAATGAGCAGTTCTTC	CASSTSNSYNEQFF
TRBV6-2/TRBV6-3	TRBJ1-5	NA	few	TGTGCCAGCAGTTACGCAGGGAGGACGCCCCAGCATTTT	CASSYAGRTPQHF
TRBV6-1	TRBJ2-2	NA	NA	TGTGCCACCCGAAGGGGGTTGGACACCGGGGAGCTGTTTTTT	CATRRGLDTGELFF
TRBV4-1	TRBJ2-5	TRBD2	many	TGCGCCAGCAGCCCAACGGGAGCGGGGGGGGCGGAGACCCAGTACTTC	CASSPTGAGGAETQYF
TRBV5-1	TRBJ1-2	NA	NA	TGCGCCAGCAGCGGCGGGACAAACCATGGCTACACCTTC	CASSGGTNHGYTF
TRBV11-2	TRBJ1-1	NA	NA	TGTGCCAGCAGACAACCCCAGTGGGACACTGAAGCTTTCTTT	CASRQPQWDTEAFF
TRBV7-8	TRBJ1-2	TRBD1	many	TGTGCCAGCAGCTCAACGACGGGGACAGGAGGAGGCTACACCTTC	CASSSTTGTGGGYTF
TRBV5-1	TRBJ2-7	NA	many	TGTGCCAGCAGCTTAAAGGGTGGGTCCTACGAGCAGTACTTC	CASSLKGGSYEQYF
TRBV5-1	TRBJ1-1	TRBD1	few	TGCGCCAGCAGCGTGACAGGGGGCGCGAGTACAGCTTTCTTT	CASSVTGGASTAFF
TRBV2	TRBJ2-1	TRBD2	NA	TGTGCCAGCAATGGGCGGACTAGCATCGATGAGCAGTTCTTC	CASNGRTSIDEQFF
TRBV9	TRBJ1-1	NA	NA	TGTGCCAGCAGCGTAGCATCTAGTAGCACTGAAGCTTTCTTT	CASSVASSSTEAFF
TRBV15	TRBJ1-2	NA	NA	TGTGCCACCAGCCCGGGGGGCAGGGGCTGCACCTTC	CATSPGGRGCTF
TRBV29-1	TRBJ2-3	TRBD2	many	TGCAGCCCAAGGGGACTAGCCTTCTCTAGCACAGATACGCAGTATTTT	CSPRGLAFSSTDTQYF
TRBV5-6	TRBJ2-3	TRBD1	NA	TGTGCCAGCAGCTTGGGCCGGACAGGGACAGATACGCAGTATTTT	CASSLGRTGTDTQYF
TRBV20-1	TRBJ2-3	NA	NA	TGCAGTGCTGGACTGGGTAGCACAGATACGCAGTATTTT	CSAGLGSTDTQYF
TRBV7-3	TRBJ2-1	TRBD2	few	TGTACCAGCAGCCTACTCCCGGGGGGACGCTCCTACAATGAGCAGTTCTTC	CTSSLLPGGRSYNEQFF
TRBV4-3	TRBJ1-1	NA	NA	TGCGCCAGCAGCCAGGGGATGGCAGGGAGATCTGTGGTAGCTTTCTTT	CASSQGMAGRSVVAFF
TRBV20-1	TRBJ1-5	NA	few	TGCAGTGCTAGAGCCGGGGGGGTGGGGTACAATCAGCCCCAGCATTTT	CSARAGGVGYNQPQHF
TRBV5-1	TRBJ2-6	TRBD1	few	TGCGCCAGCAGCTTGTTGGGACAGGGGGCCGGGGCCAACGTCCTGACTTTC	CASSLLGQGAGANVLTF
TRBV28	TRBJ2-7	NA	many	TGTGCCAGCAGTTCCCAGGTAGCCGGCGAGCAGTACTTC	CASSSQVAGEQYF
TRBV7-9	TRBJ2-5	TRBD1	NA	TGTGCCAGCAGACCCACAGGGGGTCATCAGACCCAGTACTTC	CASRPTGGHQTQYF
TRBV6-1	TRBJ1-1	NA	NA	TGTGCCAGCAGGGACACTTCGTCTCGCACTGAAGCTTTCTTT	CASRDTSSRTEAFF
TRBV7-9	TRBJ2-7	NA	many	TGTGCCAGCAGCTTAGACACCACCTCCTACGAGCAGTACTTC	CASSLDTTSYEQYF
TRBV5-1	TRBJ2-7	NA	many	TGCGCCAGCAGCCTTCACAGGGGAGGCGAGCAGTACTTC	CASSLHRGGEQYF
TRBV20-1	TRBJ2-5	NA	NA	TGCAGTGCTAGTCCGACGGGGAATGAGCAGTACTTC	CSASPTGNEQYF
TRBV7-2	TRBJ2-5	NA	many	TGTGCCAGCAGCTCGGCCCCTATAGAGACCCAGTACTTC	CASSSAPIETQYF
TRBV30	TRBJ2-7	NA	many	TGTGCCTGGATGCGAGGGGCGGCCTACGAGCAGTACTTC	CAWMRGAAYEQYF
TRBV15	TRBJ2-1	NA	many	TGTGCCACCAGCAGGGATAGCCTGATGGACCGCAATGAGCAGTTCTTC	CATSRDSLMDRNEQFF
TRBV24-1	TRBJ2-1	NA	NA	TGTGCCACCAGTGATCCAAAAACAGGGCTCAATGAGCAGTTCTTC	CATSDPKTGLNEQFF
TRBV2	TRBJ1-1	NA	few	TGTGCCAGCAGTGCGGACAACACTGAAGCTTTCTTT	CASSADNTEAFF